These 18 T cell receptor beta chains were all obtained from the same sample, sequenced in a study of blood T cell repertoires in COVID-19. Clones were read by immunoSEQ multiplex PCR, and TCRdb kept only the in-frame ones, dropping some. The sample gives 160,000 or so clones, around 87% of which show up once; about a tenth is in the top ten. Sequenced material: peripheral blood. The receptors originated from a woman in her 70s with COVID-19, enrolled during active disease.

This chain uses TRBV20-1 with TRBJ2-1; 9 nucleotides line up with TRBD2. The CDR3 has 15 amino acids. J gave up 4 bases and V 3 bases, and 7 bases lay outside the gene matches. Germline CDR1 is DFQATT and CDR2 is SNEGSKA (reference sequence). The CDR3 nucleotides read TGCAGTGCTAGTCAAGGCGGGGGGGGTTACAATGAGCAGTTCTTC. Its translation: CSASQGGGGYNEQFF.

This chain uses TRBV5-4 with TRBJ1-1; perhaps TRBD1 as D (5 bases). V was cut by 5 bases and J by 0 bases, with 11 bases left in between. Germline loops: CDR1 SGHNT, CDR2 YYREEE (reference sequence). This CDR3 spans 14 amino acids. The CDR3 sequence: CASRRQHMNTEAFF. The CDR3 coding sequence is TGTGCCAGCAGGAGACAGCACATGAACACTGAAGCTTTCTTT.

The V and J genes are TRBV7-9 and TRBJ2-7; tentatively, D is TRBD1 (5 bases). Trimming stripped 2 bases from V and 3 bases from J, with 11 bases between. The germline V gene encodes CDR1 SEHNR and CDR2 FQNEAQ (reference sequence). The CDR3 consists of 14 residues. CDR3 nucleotides: TGTGCCAGCAGCTTACTGTCAGGGCGCTACGAGCAGTACTTC. It is translated as CASSLLSGRYEQYF.

This clone has a single count. V and J are TRBV13 and TRBJ2-3, with 9 bases fitting TRBD2. The CDR3 sequence is 18 residues long. The trim removed 5 bases at V and 0 bases at J, leaving 12 bases unmatched. Germline CDR1 reads PRHDT; CDR2 reads FYEKMQ (reference sequence). In nucleotides, the CDR3 is TGTGCCAGCAGCCCATCCCGCCCCCTAGCGGGGAGCACAGATACGCAGTATTTT. Its translation is CASSPSRPLAGSTDTQYF.

The chain recombines TRBV7-8 with TRBJ2-5, with TRBD1 matching over 7 bases. CDR3 length: 14 residues. V dropped 6 bases and J dropped 1; count of bases not matched to a gene: 5. CDR1 and CDR2 (germline): SGHVS, FQNEAQ. The CDR3 DNA sequence: TGTGCCAGCAGTGCCGGGACAGCCCAAGAGACCCAGTACTTC. This sequence encodes CASSAGTAQETQYF.

This clone has only one observation. The rearrangement uses TRBV28 and TRBJ1-2, with TRBD1 matching 11 bases. V lost 4 bases and J lost 4; bases outside the gene matches: 2. The CDR3 is 14 amino acids. From germline, CDR1 is MDHEN and CDR2 SYDVKM. The CDR3 DNA reads TGTGCCAGCAGTTCGGACAGGGGGCTCTATGGCTACACCTTC. Translation: CASSSDRGLYGYTF.

The chain recombines TRBV6-4 with TRBJ1-5; D is uncertain. CDR3 length: 15 residues. Per germline, CDR1 MRHNA and CDR2 SNTAGT. V was clipped by 4 bases and J by 0 bases, with 10 bases between them. The CDR3, as DNA: TGTGCCAGCAGTGTTAGCCATAATAGCAATCAGCCCCAGCATTTT. Translated: CASSVSHNSNQPQHF.

The chain employs TRBV19 and TRBJ2-1; 10 bases fit TRBD2. The CDR3 has 16 residues. J lost 8 bases, V lost 0 bases, and 7 bases had no gene match. CDR1 is LNHDA and CDR2 is SQIVND in the germline V gene (reference sequence). Here the CDR3 DNA reads TGTGCCAGTAGTATAGATCGGGGACTAGCGTCACATGAGCAGTTCTTC. It translates to CASSIDRGLASHEQFF.

The chain carries TRBV5-5 and TRBJ1-3; 7 bases are a match to TRBD1. The CDR3 loop spans 19 amino acids. The V segment lost 0 bases and the J segment 0 bases; nucleotides outside the gene matches: 12. Germline lookup yields CDR1 SGHKS and CDR2 YYEKEE (reference sequence). The CDR3: CASSLEDRRWISSGNTIYF. The CDR3 DNA is TGTGCCAGCAGCTTGGAGGACAGGCGCTGGATTAGCTCTGGAAACACCATATATTTT.

This chain uses TRBV28 with TRBJ1-1; TRBD1 is a possible D gene (5 bases). V lost 3 bases to trimming and J lost 9 bases, with 20 bases between them. The CDR3 consists of 15 residues. Germline assignment: CDR1 MDHEN and CDR2 SYDVKM. The CDR3 reads CASSFWGLPVLQAFF. In DNA form, the CDR3 reads TGTGCCAGCAGTTTTTGGGGCCTGCCAGTTTTACAAGCTTTCTTT.

This clone was seen only once. The chain uses TRBV10-2 and TRBJ2-5; TRBD2 matches 13 bases. CDR3 length: 18 residues. V shed 5 bases and J 2 bases; nucleotides not matched to a gene: 11. Germline CDR1 and CDR2: WSHSY and SAAADI. Written as DNA, the CDR3 is TGCGCCAGCAGTTTCGCCGGGACTAGCGGGACCTTACAAGAGACCCAGTACTTC. Translated: CASSFAGTSGTLQETQYF.

This clone appeared a few times. The chain links TRBV11-1 to TRBJ1-2, with D perhaps TRBD1 (6 bases). Germline V gene data show CDR1 as SGHAT and CDR2 as FQDESV (reference sequence). The length of the CDR3 is 14 residues. Trimming stripped 4 bases from V and 0 bases from J, with 9 bases between. CDR3 sequence reads: CASSSQGANYGYTF. The CDR3 DNA reads as TGTGCCAGCAGCTCACAGGGAGCTAACTATGGCTACACCTTC. Full variable domain (missing parts from reference TRBV11-1 and TRBJ1-2): EAEVAQSPRYKITEKSQAVAFWCDPISGHATLYWYRQILGQGPELLVQFQDESVVDDSQLPKDRFSAERLKGVDSTLKIQPAELGDSAMYLCASSSQGANYGYTFGSGTRLTVV.

V is TRBV6-5 and J is TRBJ1-1; possible D gene TRBD1, 6 bases. The V gene's germline CDR1 is MNHEY and CDR2 SVGAGI. This CDR3 is built from 14 residues. V lost 6 bases and J 4 bases, leaving 15 bases between the germline ends. The CDR3 sequence is CASRSNDRRTEAFF. CDR3 sequence (DNA): TGTGCCAGCAGGAGCAACGACAGGCGCACTGAAGCTTTCTTT.

CDR3 amino acids: CASSTGTGRQPQHF. The CDR3 bases are TGTGCCAGCAGTACTGGGACAGGGAGGCAGCCCCAGCATTTT. The V gene is TRBV6-5, the J gene TRBJ1-5; TRBD1 matches at 9 bases. V lost 5 bases and J lost 7; bases outside the gene matches: 6. Germline CDR1 reads MNHEY; CDR2 reads SVGAGI. The CDR3 totals 14 residues.

The V call is TRBV12-3 or TRBV12-4, the J call TRBJ2-5, with 7 bases identical to TRBD2. CDR3 length: 13 residues. The V segment lost 5 bases and the J segment 1 base; nucleotides outside the gene matches: 1. CDR3 sequence: CASSTGGQETQYF. The CDR3 DNA follows: TGTGCCAGCAGTACGGGGGGCCAAGAGACCCAGTACTTC.

The chain uses TRBV5-1 and TRBJ1-1; TRBD1 matches at 9 bases. V was pared by 1 base and J by 4 bases, with 2 bases of the junction left unmatched. The CDR3 spans 14 residues. Germline assignment: CDR1 SGHRS and CDR2 YFSETQ. The CDR3 DNA sequence: TGCGCCAGCAGCTTGTCACAGGGGGCCACTGAAGCTTTCTTT. Translated: CASSLSQGATEAFF.

The genes are TRBV4-1 and TRBJ2-1; D possibly corresponds to TRBD2 (6 bases). Per germline, CDR1 MGHRA and CDR2 YSYEKL. V lost 0 bases to trimming and J lost 1 base, with 13 bases between them. CDR3 length: 17 amino acids. The CDR3 DNA follows: TGCGCCAGCAGCCAAGATTACCCGGGGGATTCCTACAATGAGCAGTTCTTC. Amino acid sequence: CASSQDYPGDSYNEQFF.

The chain has TRBV5-5 and TRBJ1-5; D is uncertain. CDR1 is SGHKS and CDR2 is YYEKEE in the germline V gene (reference sequence). The CDR3 length is 14 residues. V lost 2 bases and J 0 bases, leaving 6 bases between the germline ends. CDR3 in amino acids: CASSFSTSNQPQHF. The CDR3 nucleotides read TGTGCCAGCAGCTTTAGCACTAGCAATCAGCCCCAGCATTTT. The full variable domain, in which reference TRBV5-5 and TRBJ1-5 provide the parts outside the CDR3, is DAGVTQSPTHLIKTRGQQVTLRCSPISGHKSVSWYQQVLGQGPQFIFQYYEKEERGRGNFPDRFSARQFPNYSSELNVNALLLGDSALYLCASSFSTSNQPQHFGDGTRLSIL.